This record covers a single T cell receptor (beta chain). Seattle patients were enrolled while actively infected and followed longitudinally. The sample originates from a study of blood T cell repertoires in COVID-19. Across the whole study: Whether acute or convalescent, the COVID-19 samples came from the United States, Italy and Spain.

Source study methods: Quantification of nucleated cells was approximated via reference gene primer amplification. TCRdb keeps only in-frame clones here, not all; method: immunoSEQ multiplex PCR. Clone size and V and J calls were adopted from that table, with D and trimming inferred from the DNA. The sample has hundreds of thousands of clones, 85% to 90% seen once. The V gene end was trimmed by 0 bases and the J gene end by 4 bases; junction bases not matched to a gene: 7. The CDR3 is made up of 16 amino acids. CDR1 is SEHNR, CDR2 FQNEAQ, per germline (reference sequence). J is TRBJ1-2 and V is TRBV7-9, with 8 bases matching TRBD1. This TCR was recovered from a woman in her seventies with COVID-19, enrolled during active disease. The sequenced sample consisted of peripheral blood. The CDR3 reads CASSLASTGDFYGYTF. The CDR3 bases are TGTGCCAGCAGCTTAGCGTCGACAGGGGACTTCTATGGCTACACCTTC.